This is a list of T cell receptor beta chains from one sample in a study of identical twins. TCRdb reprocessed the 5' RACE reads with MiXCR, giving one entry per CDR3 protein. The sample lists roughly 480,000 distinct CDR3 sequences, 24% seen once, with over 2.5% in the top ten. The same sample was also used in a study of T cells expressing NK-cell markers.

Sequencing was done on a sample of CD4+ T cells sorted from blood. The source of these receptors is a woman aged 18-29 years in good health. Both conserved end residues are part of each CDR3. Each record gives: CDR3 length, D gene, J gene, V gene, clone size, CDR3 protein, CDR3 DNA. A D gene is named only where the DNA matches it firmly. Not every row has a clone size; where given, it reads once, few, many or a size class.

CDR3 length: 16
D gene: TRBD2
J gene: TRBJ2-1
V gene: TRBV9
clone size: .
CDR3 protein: CASSVGGLAGYNEQFF
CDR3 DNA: TGTGCCAGCAGCGTAGGAGGACTAGCGGGCTACAATGAGCAGTTCTTC

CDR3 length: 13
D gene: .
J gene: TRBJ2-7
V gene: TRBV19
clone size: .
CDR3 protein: CASTPGPLYEQYF
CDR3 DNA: TGTGCCAGTACCCCTGGGCCACTCTACGAGCAGTACTTC

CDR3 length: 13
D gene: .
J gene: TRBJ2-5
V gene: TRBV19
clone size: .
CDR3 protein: CASSISPLKTQYF
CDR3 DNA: TGTGCCAGTAGTATTTCGCCCCTGAAGACCCAGTACTTC

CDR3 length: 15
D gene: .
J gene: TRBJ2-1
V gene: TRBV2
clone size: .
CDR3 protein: CASSADRNSYNEQFF
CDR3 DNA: TGTGCCAGCAGTGCGGACAGAAACTCCTACAATGAGCAGTTCTTC

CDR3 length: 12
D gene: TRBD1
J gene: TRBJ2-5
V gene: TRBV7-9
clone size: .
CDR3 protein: CAGTGGVGTQYF
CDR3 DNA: TGTGCCGGGACAGGGGGCGTCGGGACCCAGTACTTC

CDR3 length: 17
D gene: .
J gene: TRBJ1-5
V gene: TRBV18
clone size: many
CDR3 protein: CASSPESRGTSNQPQHF
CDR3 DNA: TGTGCCAGCTCACCTGAGTCGAGGGGAACTAGCAATCAGCCCCAGCATTTT

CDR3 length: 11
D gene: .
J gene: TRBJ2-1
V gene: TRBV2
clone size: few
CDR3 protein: CASTVHNEQFF
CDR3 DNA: TGTGCCAGCACCGTTCACAATGAGCAGTTCTTC

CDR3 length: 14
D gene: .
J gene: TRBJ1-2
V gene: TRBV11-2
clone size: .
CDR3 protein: CASSLGTAQDGYTF
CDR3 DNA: TGTGCCAGCAGCTTAGGGACAGCCCAAGATGGCTACACCTTC

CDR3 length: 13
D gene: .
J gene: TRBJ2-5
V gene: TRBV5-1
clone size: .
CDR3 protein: CASRRTRGETQYF
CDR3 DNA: TGCGCCAGCAGGCGGACACGGGGAGAGACCCAGTACTTC

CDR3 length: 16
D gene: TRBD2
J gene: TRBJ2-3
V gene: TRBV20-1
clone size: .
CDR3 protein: CSARGRSGGAKDTQYF
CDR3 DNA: TGCAGTGCTAGAGGACGAAGCGGGGGGGCTAAAGATACGCAGTATTTT

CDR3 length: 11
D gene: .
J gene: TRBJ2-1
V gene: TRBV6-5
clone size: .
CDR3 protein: CASITRNEQFF
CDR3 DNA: TGTGCCAGCATCACCAGAAATGAGCAGTTCTTC

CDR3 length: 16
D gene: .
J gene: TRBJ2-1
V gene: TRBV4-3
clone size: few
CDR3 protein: CASSQGVSAGSREQFF
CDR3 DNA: TGCGCCAGCAGCCAAGGGGTATCGGCGGGGTCTCGCGAGCAGTTCTTC

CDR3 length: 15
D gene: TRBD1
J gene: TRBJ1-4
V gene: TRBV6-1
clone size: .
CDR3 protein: CASSPRTGGSEKLFF
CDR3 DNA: TGTGCCAGCAGTCCCCGGACAGGGGGAAGTGAAAAACTGTTTTTT

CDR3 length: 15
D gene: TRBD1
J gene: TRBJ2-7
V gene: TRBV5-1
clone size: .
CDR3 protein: CASSWTGMGNYEQYF
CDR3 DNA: TGCGCCAGCAGCTGGACAGGGATGGGAAACTACGAGCAGTACTTC

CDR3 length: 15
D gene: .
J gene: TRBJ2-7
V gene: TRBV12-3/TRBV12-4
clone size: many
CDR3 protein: CASSYGAGSGYEQYF
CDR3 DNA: TGTGCCAGCAGCTATGGCGCGGGGAGTGGGTACGAGCAGTACTTC

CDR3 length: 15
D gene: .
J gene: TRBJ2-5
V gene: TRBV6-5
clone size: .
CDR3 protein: CASSYSYPGQENQYF
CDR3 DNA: TGTGCCAGCAGTTACTCGTACCCGGGGCAAGAGAACCAGTACTTC

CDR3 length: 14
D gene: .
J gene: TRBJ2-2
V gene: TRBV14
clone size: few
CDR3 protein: CASSQQGFTGELFF
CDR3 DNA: TGTGCCAGCAGCCAACAAGGGTTCACCGGGGAGCTGTTTTTT

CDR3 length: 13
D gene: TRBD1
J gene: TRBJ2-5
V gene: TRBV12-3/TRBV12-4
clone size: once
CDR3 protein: CASTRGPGETQYF
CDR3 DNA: TGTGCCAGCACCAGGGGGCCGGGGGAGACCCAGTACTTC

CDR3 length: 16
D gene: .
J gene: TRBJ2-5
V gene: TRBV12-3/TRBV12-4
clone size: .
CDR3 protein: CASTFTGGQREETQYF
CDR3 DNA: TGTGCCAGCACCTTCACTGGGGGCCAGCGCGAAGAGACCCAGTACTTC

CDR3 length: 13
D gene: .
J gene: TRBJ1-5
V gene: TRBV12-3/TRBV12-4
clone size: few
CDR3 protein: CASSLAQDQPQHF
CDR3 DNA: TGTGCCAGCAGTTTGGCACAGGATCAGCCCCAGCATTTT

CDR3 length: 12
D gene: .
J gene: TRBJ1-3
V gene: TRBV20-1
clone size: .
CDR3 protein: CSAAVSGNTIYF
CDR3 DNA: TGCAGTGCTGCCGTCTCTGGAAACACCATATATTTT

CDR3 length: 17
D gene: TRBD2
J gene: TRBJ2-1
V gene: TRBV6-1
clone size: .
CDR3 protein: CASSEGARGGAQNEQFF
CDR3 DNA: TGTGCCAGCAGTGAAGGGGCTCGCGGGGGGGCTCAGAATGAGCAGTTCTTC

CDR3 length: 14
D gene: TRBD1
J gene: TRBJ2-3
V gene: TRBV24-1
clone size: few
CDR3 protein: CATMATGGTDTQYF
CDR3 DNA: TGTGCCACCATGGCGACAGGGGGCACAGATACGCAGTATTTT